This T cell receptor beta chain was sequenced in a study of T cell changes during pregnancy in multiple sclerosis. Sequencing used immunoSEQ multiplex PCR; TCRdb keeps in-frame clones, though not all of them. Counted here are roughly 46,000 clones, 84% occurring once; the ten biggest clones make up about 0.64%. Per germline, CDR1 KGHSH and CDR2 LQKENI. The V and J ends lost 0 bases and 7 bases respectively, with 13 bases between them. CDR3 length: 15 amino acids. The sample consisted of CD4+ T cells from peripheral blood mononuclear cells, taken before pregnancy. The gene calls are TRBV18 and TRBJ1-5, with D possibly TRBD1 on 5 matching bases. The receptor comes from a female donor with multiple sclerosis, enrolled in a pregnancy study. CDR3 loop: CASSPPAGHSQPQHF. In DNA, the CDR3 is TGTGCCAGCTCACCACCGGCTGGACATTCCCAGCCCCAGCATTTT. The complete variable domain, with remaining parts taken from reference TRBV18 and TRBJ1-5, reads NAGVMQNPRHLVRRRGQEARLRCSPMKGHSHVYWYRQLPEEGLKFMVYLQKENIIDESGMPKERFSAEFPKEGPSILRIQQVVRGDSAAYFCASSPPAGHSQPQHFGDGTRLSIL.